Each of the 8 T cell receptor beta chains below was sequenced from the same sample in a study of blood T cell repertoires in COVID-19. The method was immunoSEQ multiplex PCR; TCRdb's version includes in-frame clones alone and lacks a portion of them. The table shows about 78,000 clones, with approximately 80% occurring only once. Sample: peripheral blood. These receptors were collected from a man aged 60 to 69 with active or convalescent COVID-19.

The chain joins TRBV19 to TRBJ2-7, with 8 bases that match TRBD1. V was pared by 5 bases and J by 7 bases, with 7 bases of the junction left unmatched. Germline values: CDR1 LNHDA, CDR2 SQIVND (reference sequence). The CDR3 has 13 amino acids. CDR3 loop: CASSPRQGWEQYF. The CDR3 DNA follows: TGTGCCAGTAGTCCCCGACAGGGGTGGGAGCAGTACTTC.

This chain connects TRBV2 to TRBJ1-2; 8 nucleotides line up with TRBD1. The junction had 7 bases not matched to a gene; V was cut back by 9 bases and J by 4 bases. Germline V CDR1 and CDR2: SNHLY, FYNNEI. This CDR3 is 13 amino acids long. The DNA of the CDR3 is TGTGCCAGAGAAACCGGGACAGGCTATGGCTACACCTTC. Translating it yields CARETGTGYGYTF.

V usage is TRBV7-3 and J usage is TRBJ2-1, with D possibly matching TRBD1 (6 bases). The V gene's germline CDR1 is SGHTA and CDR2 FQGTGA. V was pared by 5 bases and J by 5 bases, with 19 bases between. There are 16 residues in the CDR3. DNA for the CDR3: TGTGCCAGCAGCCCACAAGGCAGGGGTGGGAACAATGAGCAGTTCTTC. It is translated as CASSPQGRGGNNEQFF.

This clone was seen once. The chain combines TRBV9 with TRBJ2-1; 8 nucleotides match TRBD1. The germline V gene has CDR1 SGDLS and CDR2 YYNGEE. The CDR3 consists of 14 residues. V gave up 1 base and J gave up 7 bases; unmatched junction bases: 4. The CDR3 region is CASSVQGASNEQFF. The CDR3 DNA sequence: TGTGCCAGCAGCGTACAGGGGGCTTCAAATGAGCAGTTCTTC.

V and J are TRBV18 and TRBJ2-2; TRBD1 matches 8 bases. The J segment lost 4 bases and the V segment lost 5 bases, leaving 12 bases of the junction unmatched. The CDR3 runs to 17 residues. Germline CDR1 is KGHSH and CDR2 is LQKENI. The CDR3, as DNA: TGTGCCAGCTCAGGACAGGGCTCCGAACGTGGCACCGGGGAGCTGTTTTTT. Its translation: CASSGQGSERGTGELFF. Based on the CDR3 plus reference TRBV18 and TRBJ2-2, the full variable domain is NAGVMQNPRHLVRRRGQEARLRCSPMKGHSHVYWYRQLPEEGLKFMVYLQKENIIDESGMPKERFSAEFPKEGPSILRIQQVVRGDSAAYFCASSGQGSERGTGELFFGEGSRLTVL.

V and J are TRBV10-2 and TRBJ2-1; 8 nucleotides match TRBD2. The CDR3 runs 18 residues. The germline CDR1 and CDR2 sequences are WSHSY and SAAADI. V lost 0 bases to trimming and J lost 6 bases; unmatched junction nucleotides: 13. The CDR3: CASSESIFAGGFFNEQFF. CDR3 coding DNA: TGCGCCAGCAGTGAGTCGATATTCGCGGGGGGTTTCTTCAATGAGCAGTTCTTC.

This chain connects TRBV4-3 to TRBJ2-1; 9 positions match TRBD2. V was pared by 1 base and J by 6 bases, with 7 bases of the junction left unmatched. This CDR3 spans 16 amino acids. The germline gives CDR1 LGHNA, CDR2 YSLEER. The CDR3 sequence is CASSQVGRGGPNEQFF. The CDR3 DNA reads as TGCGCCAGCAGCCAAGTGGGGCGGGGGGGCCCCAATGAGCAGTTCTTC.

The CDR3 reads CASSLGLTGSGNTIYF. The CDR3 DNA reads as TGTGCCAGCAGCTTGGGCCTGACAGGGTCCGGAAACACCATATATTTT. This chain uses TRBV5-6 with TRBJ1-3; 7 nucleotides line up with TRBD1. The CDR3 has 16 residues. From germline, CDR1 is SGHDT and CDR2 YYEEEE. V was clipped by 0 bases and J by 4 bases; unmatched bases: 7.